Sequencing of this T cell receptor (beta chain) was carried out in a study of identifying expanded T cells in peripheral blood. Notes on the study in general: Variance in clone template counts between approximately 2-week samples significantly increased with total template count across all healthy donors. Over around two and four weeks, about 16.4 and 19 clones changed, versus roughly 1.1 between replicates.

No infections or other immune events were documented during collection. The table came from immunoSEQ multiplex PCR; TCRdb's copy has only in-frame clones and leaves some out. The sample lists fewer than 80,000 clones; about four fifths were seen once. This clone was counted a single time. Its antigen remains unidentified. The sequence was collected from a person aged 18-69 years in good health. Sequences were obtained from blood.

CDR3 protein: CASSQDPAWQKTQYF. CDR3 nucleotides: TGCGCCAGCAGCCAAGATCCGGCCTGGCAAAAGACCCAGTACTTC. The chain recombines TRBV4-3 with TRBJ2-5; D is unresolved. CDR1 and CDR2 (germline): LGHNA, YSLEER. The CDR3 sequence is 15 residues long. V was cut by 0 bases and J by 6 bases, with 14 bases left in between.